The 32 T cell receptor beta chains in this list originate from one sample, sequenced in a study of T cell responses to AZD1222 COVID-19 vaccine. Assay: immunoSEQ multiplex PCR; the TCRdb copy retains only in-frame clones and omits some. The sample contains over 150,000 clones, almost 90% of which appear only once. The sequencing used peripheral blood, collected on day 0 of AZD1222 vaccination. The receptors shown here come from an adult in good health.

This clone was counted between two and nine times. J is TRBJ1-1 and V is TRBV4-2; D uncertain. The length of the CDR3 is 16 residues. Trimming stripped 2 bases from V and 0 bases from J, with 13 bases between. Per the germline V gene, CDR1 is LGHNA and CDR2 is YNFKEQ. Here the CDR3 reads CASSQTWRQVNTEAFF. CDR3 sequence (DNA): TGTGCCAGCAGCCAAACCTGGCGTCAGGTGAACACTGAAGCTTTCTTT.

The chain has TRBV7-9 and TRBJ1-3; D gene unclear. V was pared by 3 bases and J by 2 bases, with 8 bases between. CDR1 and CDR2 from the germline V gene are SEHNR and FQNEAQ (reference sequence). This CDR3 spans 14 amino acids. This chain's CDR3 is CASSFTGTGNTIYF. DNA of the CDR3: TGTGCCAGCAGCTTTACGGGAACTGGAAACACCATATATTTT.

This clone was found once. The rearrangement joins TRBV4-1 to TRBJ1-1; 8 positions agree with TRBD1. Per the germline V gene, CDR1 is MGHRA and CDR2 is YSYEKL. After removal of 3 bases from V and 8 bases from J, the junction contained 11 bases not matched to a gene. This CDR3 contains 15 residues. Here the CDR3 DNA reads TGCGCCAGCAGCCAGGGCATTAGGACAGGGAGGGAAGCTTTCTTT. Translation: CASSQGIRTGREAFF.

The chain is built from TRBV24-1 and TRBJ2-2; TRBD2 matches 7 bases. The germline gives CDR1 KGHDR, CDR2 SFDVKD. V trimming: 4 bases; J trimming: 6 bases; junction bases outside the gene matches: 10. The CDR3 loop spans 16 amino acids. CDR3 sequence reads: CATSESRHGGAGELFF. CDR3 nucleotides: TGTGCCACCAGTGAATCCCGCCATGGGGGGGCCGGGGAGCTGTTTTTT.

The chain links TRBV7-2 to TRBJ1-2; no firm D call. The CDR3 runs to 13 residues. The germline V gene encodes CDR1 SGHTA and CDR2 FQGNSA. The V gene lost 1 base and the J gene lost 9 bases, with 12 bases spanning the gap. CDR3 loop: CASSLGRNRRYTF. The CDR3 DNA reads TGTGCCAGCAGCTTAGGACGGAATCGACGCTACACCTTC.

CDR3 residues: CATSRFRQGDQPQHF. The DNA for the CDR3 is TGTGCCACCAGCAGATTTCGACAGGGGGACCAGCCCCAGCATTTT. This chain connects TRBV15 to TRBJ1-5, with 9 bases lining up with TRBD1. After removal of 2 bases from V and 7 bases from J, the junction contained 6 bases not matched to a gene. This CDR3 spans 15 amino acids. Germline V gene lookup returns CDR1 LNHNV and CDR2 YYDKDF (reference sequence). The whole variable domain, remainder taken from reference TRBV15 and TRBJ1-5, is DAMVIQNPRYQVTQFGKPVTLSCSQTLNHNVMYWYQQKSSQAPKLLFHYYDKDFNNEADTPDNFQSRRPNTSFCFLDIRSPGLGDTAMYLCATSRFRQGDQPQHFGDGTRLSIL.

V gene TRBV7-9 combines with J gene TRBJ2-7, with 7 nucleotides matching TRBD1. Germline V lookup: CDR1 SEHNR, CDR2 FQNEAQ (reference sequence). V was clipped by 5 bases and J by 1 base; unmatched bases: 5. CDR3 size: 14 residues. The CDR3 reads CASSPRDSSYEQYF. CDR3 sequence (DNA): TGTGCCAGCAGCCCACGGGACAGTTCCTACGAGCAGTACTTC.

The chain couples TRBV6-1 to TRBJ1-2, with 8 bases that match TRBD1. Germline V gives CDR1 MNHNS, CDR2 SASEGT. The V and J ends lost 1 base and 4 bases, in that order; junction bases with no gene match: 5. This CDR3 is built from 15 residues. In nucleotides, the CDR3 is TGTGCCAGCAGTGAAGGGACAGGGAGGTTCTATGGCTACACCTTC. It yields the protein CASSEGTGRFYGYTF.

V usage is TRBV7-9 and J usage is TRBJ1-4; D possibly corresponds to TRBD1 (6 bases). Germline V gene sequence: CDR1 SEHNR, CDR2 FQNEAQ (reference sequence). CDR3 length: 12 amino acids. Trimming shortened V by 5 bases and J by 8 bases, and 9 bases separated the two germline ends. The CDR3 spells CASSVGTEKLFF. The CDR3 nucleotides are TGTGCCAGCAGCGTCGGGACAGAAAAACTGTTTTTT.

This chain connects TRBV30 to TRBJ1-4; D not resolved. This CDR3 is built from 15 residues. Between the trimmed V and J ends, which lost 2 bases and 7 bases, there was a span of 17 bases. Germline V gene data show CDR1 as GTSNPN and CDR2 as SVGIG (reference sequence). CDR3 amino acids: CAWSLSGNGFEKLFF. The CDR3 DNA reads TGTGCCTGGAGTCTCTCGGGCAACGGGTTTGAAAAACTGTTTTTT. The full variable domain, completed using reference TRBV30 and TRBJ1-4, is SQTIHQWPATLVQPVGSPLSLECTVEGTSNPNLYWYRQAAGRGLQLLFYSVGIGQISSEVPQNLSASRPQDRQFILSSKKLLLSDSGFYLCAWSLSGNGFEKLFFGSGTQLSVL.

The V call is TRBV4-2, the J call TRBJ1-2; possibly TRBD1 for D (5 bases). V shed 3 bases and J shed 6 bases, with 5 bases lying between them. The germline V gene has CDR1 LGHNA and CDR2 YNFKEQ. The CDR3 loop spans 11 amino acids. The CDR3 DNA sequence: TGTGCCAGCAGCCAGGGGGATGGCTACACCTTC. This sequence encodes CASSQGDGYTF.

A word on this clone: The junction and the germline gene differ at one end; a read error may be behind it. The CDR3: CASSLRPPDTRYF. For the CDR3, the DNA is TGTGCCAGCAGCTTACGTCCCCCAGATACGCGGTATTTT. This chain uses TRBV11-1 with TRBJ2-3; D remains ambiguous. The CDR3 has 13 residues. The germline gives CDR1 SGHAT, CDR2 FQDESV (reference sequence).

The V and J genes are TRBV29-1 and TRBJ2-7; perhaps D is TRBD1 or TRBD2 (5 bases each). This CDR3 is built from 12 residues. Germline CDR1 SQVTM, CDR2 ANQGSEA. V lost 7 bases, J lost 1 base, and 11 bases lay in between. Here the CDR3 reads CSAGDDSYEQYF. DNA of the CDR3: TGCAGCGCCGGGGACGATTCCTACGAGCAGTACTTC.

The sample holds one count of this clone. This chain connects TRBV10-3 to TRBJ2-2; D call uncertain. This CDR3 comprises 16 residues. V was shortened by 3 bases and J by 5 bases, with 16 bases between the two germline ends. Per germline, CDR1 ENHRY and CDR2 SYGVKD. The CDR3 DNA is TGTGCCATCAGTGACCGGGCGGCGATGGGAACCGGGGAGCTGTTTTTT. Translating it yields CAISDRAAMGTGELFF.

A note on this clone: Germline is not matched at one junction end, which may reflect a read error. The chain has TRBV3-1 (or the pseudogene TRBV3-2) and TRBJ2-6, with D possibly TRBD1 on 5 matching bases. Germline assignment: CDR1 LGHDT and CDR2 YNNKEL (reference sequence). The CDR3 consists of 15 residues. The CDR3 loop is CASSQDRGRANVLTF. The CDR3 DNA follows: TGTGCCAGCAGCCAAGATCGAGGCAGGGCAAACGTCCTGACTTTC.

The chain uses TRBV11-2 and TRBJ1-2, with 8 bases lining up with TRBD1. Losses at the gene ends were 4 bases for V and 8 bases for J; bases not matched to a gene: 6. There are 13 residues in the CDR3. The germline CDR1 and CDR2 sequences are SGHAT and FQNNGV. This chain's CDR3 is CASSYLRDRGYTF. The CDR3 coding sequence is TGTGCCAGCAGCTACCTGCGGGACAGGGGCTACACCTTC.

The V and J genes are TRBV6-1 and TRBJ1-1; tentatively, D is TRBD1 (6 bases). The CDR3 extends over 14 amino acids. The V gene's germline CDR1 is MNHNS and CDR2 SASEGT. Deletions cut 5 bases from V and 8 bases from J, with 18 bases between. The CDR3 DNA follows: TGTGCCAGCAGTTTCGGAGCTCAGGGGCTGGAAGCTTTCTTT. Amino acids: CASSFGAQGLEAFF.

The V and J genes are TRBV28 and TRBJ1-2; 7 nucleotides align to TRBD1. V shed 5 bases, J shed 1 base, and the junction held 10 bases outside the gene matches. CDR3 length: 16 residues. CDR1 MDHEN and CDR2 SYDVKM come from the germline V gene. The CDR3, as DNA: TGTGCCAGCAGTACCGGACAGGAGGAACGTAACTATGGCTACACCTTC. It translates to CASSTGQEERNYGYTF.

J is TRBJ2-7 and V is TRBV29-1, with no clear D. The CDR3 is 12 amino acids. Per the germline V gene, CDR1 is SQVTM and CDR2 is ANQGSEA. V was trimmed by 4 bases and J by 2 bases, leaving 9 bases between them. CDR3 sequence: CSVVGQTYEQYF. CDR3 nucleotide sequence: TGCAGCGTTGTCGGGCAGACCTACGAGCAGTACTTC.

The chain combines TRBV5-1 with TRBJ2-7, with TRBD2 as a possible D gene (5 bases). Germline assignment: CDR1 SGHRS and CDR2 YFSETQ. Trimming stripped 4 bases from V and 0 bases from J, with 8 bases between. CDR3 length: 13 residues. In nucleotides, the CDR3 is TGCGCCAGCAGCGAAGGGAGCTCCTACGAGCAGTACTTC. Its translation: CASSEGSSYEQYF.

This chain uses TRBV4-3 with TRBJ1-2; D unclear. The CDR3 contains 14 residues. The V and J ends lost 0 bases and 4 bases respectively, with 9 bases between them. From germline, CDR1 is LGHNA and CDR2 YSLEER. The CDR3: CASSQDPLAYGYTF. In nucleotides, the CDR3 is TGCGCCAGCAGCCAAGATCCCCTGGCCTATGGCTACACCTTC.

The V call is TRBV28, the J call TRBJ1-2, with 10 bases that match TRBD1. Trimming at V came to 1 base and at J to 2 bases, leaving 1 base not matched to a gene. The length of the CDR3 is 15 residues. Germline CDR1 reads MDHEN; CDR2 reads SYDVKM. This CDR3 reads CASSLSDRGNYGYTF. The CDR3 DNA sequence: TGTGCCAGCAGTTTATCGGACAGGGGGAACTATGGCTACACCTTC.

V is TRBV30 and J is TRBJ1-1; D gene unclear. CDR3 length equals 15 residues. V gave up 0 bases and J gave up 0 bases, with 11 bases separating them. Germline assignment: CDR1 GTSNPN and CDR2 SVGIG (reference sequence). CDR3 region: CAWSVRKKMNTEAFF. CDR3 sequence (DNA): TGTGCCTGGAGTGTAAGAAAAAAAATGAACACTGAAGCTTTCTTT. Variable domain in full (rest from reference TRBV30 and TRBJ1-1): SQTIHQWPATLVQPVGSPLSLECTVEGTSNPNLYWYRQAAGRGLQLLFYSVGIGQISSEVPQNLSASRPQDRQFILSSKKLLLSDSGFYLCAWSVRKKMNTEAFFGQGTRLTVV.

V is TRBV27 and J is TRBJ1-4, with D possibly TRBD1 on 6 matching bases. The CDR3 is 14 residues long. V dropped 6 bases and J dropped 4 bases, with 12 bases sitting between them. In germline, CDR1 is MNHEY, CDR2 SMNVEV (reference sequence). The CDR3 DNA reads TGTGCCAGCAGACGGACAGTTAGTAATGAAAAACTGTTTTTT. Protein product: CASRRTVSNEKLFF.

The chain is built from TRBV2 and TRBJ1-1, with 8 bases lining up with TRBD1. V shed 6 bases and J 0 bases; nucleotides not matched to a gene: 3. Germline CDR1 is SNHLY and CDR2 is FYNNEI. The length of the CDR3 is 14 residues. The CDR3: CASRTGDLNTEAFF. The DNA for the CDR3 is TGTGCCAGCAGGACAGGGGACCTGAACACTGAAGCTTTCTTT.

The chain has TRBV5-1 and TRBJ2-3; TRBD2 might be the D (5 bases). The V gene lost 4 bases and the J gene lost 1 base, with 13 bases spanning the gap. The CDR3 is made up of 15 amino acids. Per germline, CDR1 SGHRS and CDR2 YFSETQ. The CDR3: CASSIRPGGTDTQYF. For the CDR3, the DNA is TGCGCCAGCAGCATACGCCCCGGGGGCACAGATACGCAGTATTTT.

The rearrangement links TRBV9 to TRBJ1-2; D may be TRBD1 (5 bases). V shed 4 bases and J shed 8 bases, with 15 bases lying between them. Germline CDR1 is SGDLS and CDR2 is YYNGEE. The CDR3 runs to 13 residues. This chain's CDR3 is CASSSGQIEGYTF. The DNA for the CDR3 is TGTGCCAGCAGCTCCGGACAAATTGAGGGCTACACCTTC.

This sequence joins TRBV7-9 and TRBJ1-2, with D unclear. The CDR3 runs 15 residues. The V gene lost 1 base and the J gene lost 3 bases, with 12 bases spanning the gap. In germline, CDR1 is SEHNR, CDR2 FQNEAQ (reference sequence). CDR3 sequence: CASSLVNGPDYGYTF. CDR3 in DNA: TGTGCCAGCAGCTTAGTAAACGGACCGGACTATGGCTACACCTTC.

V gene TRBV10-3 combines with J gene TRBJ2-3; D is unresolved. Germline CDR1 and CDR2: ENHRY and SYGVKD. V was clipped by 8 bases and J by 1 base, with 7 bases between them. The CDR3 runs 12 residues. The CDR3 region has the DNA TGTGCCATCGGGCTAGGCACAGATACGCAGTATTTT. This translates into CAIGLGTDTQYF.

The chain has TRBV27 and TRBJ1-5; TRBD1 is a possible D gene (6 bases). V was cut by 5 bases and J by 1 base, with 9 bases left in between. Per germline, CDR1 MNHEY and CDR2 SMNVEV (reference sequence). CDR3 length: 14 amino acids. CDR3 residues: CASSTRGSNQPQHF. The CDR3, as DNA: TGTGCCAGCAGTACCAGGGGAAGCAATCAGCCCCAGCATTTT.

The chain links TRBV5-4 to TRBJ2-7; TRBD2 might be the D (6 bases). V was cut by 4 bases and J by 1 base, with 15 bases left in between. This CDR3 contains 15 residues. Germline loops: CDR1 SGHNT, CDR2 YYREEE (reference sequence). Here the CDR3 reads CASSQEAGRSYEQYF. For the CDR3, the DNA is TGTGCCAGCAGCCAAGAGGCGGGAAGGTCCTACGAGCAGTACTTC.

The chain couples TRBV7-2 to TRBJ1-1; D remains unclear. This CDR3 contains 15 residues. V was shortened by 0 bases and J by 1 base, with 9 bases between the two germline ends. CDR1 SGHTA and CDR2 FQGNSA come from the germline V gene. The CDR3, as DNA: TGTGCCAGCAGCTTAGCCCCAATTGCGAACACTGAAGCTTTCTTT. It encodes CASSLAPIANTEAFF.